The TCR beta chain described here comes from a study of cytomegalovirus exposure and HLA in healthy donors. Study conclusions and caveats: About 87% or about 30% of the time was how often most TCR beta V segments were productive, according to an earlier analysis. Further analysis was carried out later, and it showed several of the most significant clusters appearing linked to common viral pathogens.

In the PCR, 60 Vbeta and 13 Jbeta primers were used. Data came from immunoSEQ multiplex PCR; TCRdb stores just in-frame clones and leaves some out. The sample contains hundreds of thousands of clones, 70% to 90% of which appear only once. In the case of this clone: Antigen unknown.

Trimming took 0 bases from V and 3 from J, leaving 11 bases between them. The CDR3 loop spans 15 amino acids. CDR1 is SGHDN and CDR2 is FVKESK in the germline V gene. The rearrangement joins TRBV14 to TRBJ1-1, with a tentative D call TRBD1 (6 bases). This clonotype originated in a woman aged 18 to 35 in good health and CMV-seronegative. Source material: PBMCs. CDR3 in DNA: TGTGCCAGCAGCCAAGATTGGGGGCCGGACACTGAAGCTTTCTTT. This encodes CASSQDWGPDTEAFF.